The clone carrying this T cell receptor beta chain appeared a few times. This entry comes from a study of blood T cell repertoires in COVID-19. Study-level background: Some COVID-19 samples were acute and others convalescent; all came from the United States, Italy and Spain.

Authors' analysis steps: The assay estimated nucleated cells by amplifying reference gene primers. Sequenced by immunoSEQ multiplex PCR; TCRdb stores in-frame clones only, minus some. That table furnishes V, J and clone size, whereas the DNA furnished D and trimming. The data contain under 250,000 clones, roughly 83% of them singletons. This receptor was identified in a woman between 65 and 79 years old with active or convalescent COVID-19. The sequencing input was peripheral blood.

The CDR3, as DNA: TGCGCCAGCAGCTTGGCGGGGTTCGACGAGCAGTACTTC. Translating it yields CASSLAGFDEQYF. The rearrangement joins TRBV5-1 to TRBJ2-7; TRBD2 might be the D (5 bases). Trimming pared 0 bases from V and 5 bases from J, leaving 9 bases between. Looked up from germline, CDR1 is SGHRS and CDR2 is YFSETQ. The CDR3 has 13 amino acids.